The rows below give T cell receptor beta chains drawn from one sample of a study of vaccination and CD4 T cells after COVID-19. No cognate antigen is known for these TCRs. One entry per CDR3 protein, called by TCRdb with MiXCR from the PCR reads. The table has roughly 18,000 distinct CDR3 sequences, about 41% seen once. The input for sequencing was CD4+ T cells from blood, cultured in vitro, taken after SARS-CoV-2 vaccination. These receptor sequences come from a human donor who had recovered from COVID-19. Both conserved end residues are part of each CDR3. D genes are given only for firm matches. Not every row has a clone size; where given, it reads once, few, many or a size class.

CASSEEVAQNTEAFF	TGTGCCAGCAGTGAAGAGGTTGCACAGAACACTGAAGCTTTCTTT	TRBV6-1	few	TRBJ1-1	NA
CSASFPGASTDTQYF	TGCAGTGCTAGTTTCCCCGGGGCTAGCACAGATACGCAGTATTTT	TRBV20-1	NA	TRBJ2-3	NA
CASSRTLGDRGLFTYEQYF	TGTGCCAGCAGCCGAACCTTAGGAGACAGGGGGCTGTTTACCTACGAGCAGTACTTC	TRBV6-1	NA	TRBJ2-7	TRBD1
CATSRLGVFGANVLTF	TGTGCCACCAGCAGACTCGGGGTGTTTGGGGCCAACGTCCTGACTTTC	TRBV15	NA	TRBJ2-6	NA
CASSQGGLETQYF	TGTGCCAGCAGCCAAGGAGGGTTGGAGACCCAGTACTTC	TRBV9	NA	TRBJ2-5	NA
CATTDRAPSNQPQHF	TGTGCCACCACCGACAGGGCTCCTAGCAATCAGCCCCAGCATTTT	TRBV10-3	NA	TRBJ1-5	TRBD1
CASSLTSGGSYEQYF	TGTGCCAGCAGTTTAACTAGCGGGGGCTCCTACGAGCAGTACTTC	TRBV6-5	few	TRBJ2-7	TRBD2
CASPSRGNYGYTF	TGTGCCAGTCCTTCCCGGGGTAACTATGGCTACACCTTC	TRBV2	NA	TRBJ1-2	NA
CASSLLAGGNEQFF	TGTGCCAGCAGTTTACTAGCGGGAGGCAATGAGCAGTTCTTC	TRBV28	NA	TRBJ2-1	TRBD2
CASSTHANRADTQYF	TGTGCCAGTAGTACGCACGCGAACAGAGCAGATACGCAGTATTTT	TRBV19	NA	TRBJ2-3	NA
CASSYQVQGTEAFF	TGTGCCAGCAGTTATCAAGTACAGGGAACTGAAGCTTTCTTT	TRBV6-5	few	TRBJ1-1	NA
CASSLEQDTEAFF	TGTGCCAGCAGCTTAGAACAGGACACTGAAGCTTTCTTT	TRBV7-9	NA	TRBJ1-1	NA
CASSVASGMETQYF	TGTGCCAGCAGCGTCGCTAGCGGGATGGAGACCCAGTACTTC	TRBV7-9	NA	TRBJ2-5	TRBD2
CASSLRGISYEQYF	TGTGCCAGCAGCTTAAGGGGAATCTCCTACGAGCAGTACTTC	TRBV7-9	few	TRBJ2-7	NA
CASSSRASLGTQYF	TGTGCCAGCAGCTCGAGGGCTAGCTTGGGGACCCAGTACTTC	TRBV7-2	few	TRBJ2-5	NA
CASSASRSGNTIYF	TGTGCCAGCAGTGCGAGCCGCTCTGGAAACACCATATATTTT	TRBV2	NA	TRBJ1-3	NA
CAWSLGQGVNQPQHF	TGTGCCTGGAGCCTTGGACAGGGGGTGAATCAGCCCCAGCATTTT	TRBV30	NA	TRBJ1-5	TRBD1
CASRQGNLNTEAFF	TGTGCCAGCAGACAGGGGAACCTGAACACTGAAGCTTTCTTT	TRBV7-2	NA	TRBJ1-1	TRBD1
CASSFSGTSTDTQYF	TGTGCCAGCAGTTTCAGCGGAACTAGCACAGATACGCAGTATTTT	TRBV27	few	TRBJ2-3	NA
CASGTEQFF	TGTGCCAGCGGTACGGAGCAGTTCTTC	TRBV7-8	few	TRBJ2-1	NA
CASSAYSNTDTQYF	TGTGCCAGCAGCGCCTATTCAAACACAGATACGCAGTATTTT	TRBV7-2	NA	TRBJ2-3	NA
CSASKVARIIEFF	TGCAGTGCTAGTAAGGTAGCGCGGATTATCGAGTTCTTC	TRBV20-1	NA	TRBJ2-1	NA
CASSLHGQFEQYF	TGTGCCAGCAGCCTACATGGACAATTTGAGCAGTACTTC	TRBV2	NA	TRBJ2-7	NA
CASSGYRGSQETQYF	TGTGCCAGCAGTGGATACAGGGGAAGCCAAGAGACCCAGTACTTC	TRBV25-1	few	TRBJ2-5	TRBD1
CASTGRISSGNTIYF	TGTGCCAGCACAGGACGGATCAGCTCTGGAAACACCATATATTTT	TRBV6-2/TRBV6-3	NA	TRBJ1-3	NA
CASSLPRGRGQSNQPQHF	TGTGCCAGCAGCTTACCCCGCGGGAGGGGGCAGAGCAATCAGCCCCAGCATTTT	TRBV27	few	TRBJ1-5	TRBD1
CASSLASTREETQYF	TGTGCCAGCAGCTTAGCGTCTACCAGGGAAGAGACCCAGTACTTC	TRBV7-7	few	TRBJ2-5	NA
CATSRANPGQGTYEQYF	TGTGCCACCAGCAGAGCCAATCCGGGACAGGGGACCTACGAGCAGTACTTC	TRBV15	once	TRBJ2-7	TRBD1
CASSYVGYSNQPQHF	TGTGCCAGCAGTTACGTCGGCTATAGCAATCAGCCCCAGCATTTT	TRBV6-2/TRBV6-3	few	TRBJ1-5	NA
CASSELRSLGLWEDTF	TGCGCCAGCAGTGAGTTAAGGTCCCTCGGGTTATGGGAGGACACCTTC	TRBV10-1	few	TRBJ1-2	NA
CASSAGTSGDGANVLTF	TGTGCCAGCAGTGCCGGGACTAGCGGAGACGGGGCCAACGTCCTGACTTTC	TRBV6-1	few	TRBJ2-6	TRBD2
CSATRDRRAYNEQFF	TGCAGTGCTACCCGGGACCGGCGAGCTTACAATGAGCAGTTCTTC	TRBV20-1	medium-sized	TRBJ2-1	NA
CASSQGERNQPQHF	TGCGCCAGCAGCCAAGGAGAAAGGAATCAGCCCCAGCATTTT	TRBV4-1	few	TRBJ1-5	NA
CAWSLRGTTDTQYF	TGTGCCTGGAGTCTACGGGGGACCACAGATACGCAGTATTTT	TRBV30	NA	TRBJ2-3	NA
CASSSIDYLNTGELFF	TGTGCCAGCAGTTCAATCGACTATCTAAACACCGGGGAGCTGTTTTTT	TRBV28	NA	TRBJ2-2	NA
CASMSGSNYGYTF	TGTGCCAGCATGTCCGGCTCTAACTATGGCTACACCTTC	TRBV28	NA	TRBJ1-2	NA
CAISESSTDHQPQHF	TGTGCCATCAGTGAGTCGTCGACCGACCATCAGCCCCAGCATTTT	TRBV10-3	NA	TRBJ1-5	NA
CASSSTGVGGYTF	TGTGCCAGCAGCTCCACAGGGGTCGGAGGCTACACCTTC	TRBV7-2	NA	TRBJ1-2	TRBD1
CASSYRGAGYTF	TGTGCCAGCAGTTACCGGGGGGCCGGCTACACCTTC	TRBV6-5	few	TRBJ1-2	NA
CASQPGQNSPLHF	TGCGCCAGCCAGCCGGGCCAAAATTCACCCCTCCACTTT	TRBV10-1	NA	TRBJ1-6	NA
CASSPYGGGTGELFF	TGTGCCAGCAGCCCCTATGGGGGTGGCACCGGGGAGCTGTTTTTT	TRBV7-2	few	TRBJ2-2	NA
CARPPGTGGFNSPLHF	TGTGCCAGGCCCCCCGGGACAGGGGGCTTTAATTCACCCCTCCACTTT	TRBV19	few	TRBJ1-6	TRBD1
CASSFGTGGNNEQFF	TGTGCCAGCAGCTTCGGGACAGGGGGAAACAATGAGCAGTTCTTC	TRBV7-9	NA	TRBJ2-1	TRBD1
CASSLAGDFTGELFF	TGTGCCAGCAGTTTAGCGGGGGACTTCACCGGGGAGCTGTTTTTT	TRBV12-3/TRBV12-4	NA	TRBJ2-2	NA
CASSLYRQGAKPLHF	TGTGCCAGCAGCCTCTACAGACAGGGGGCGAAGCCTCTCCACTTT	TRBV7-2	few	TRBJ1-6	TRBD1
CASRANTGTASGTDTQYF	TGTGCCAGCAGGGCGAATACCGGGACCGCCTCGGGCACAGATACGCAGTATTTT	TRBV6-1	NA	TRBJ2-3	NA
CASSLQGQETQYF	TGTGCCAGCAGCCTCCAGGGCCAAGAGACCCAGTACTTC	TRBV7-9	NA	TRBJ2-5	NA
CASRLASRYEQYF	TGTGCCAGCAGATTGGCATCTCGTTACGAGCAGTACTTC	TRBV27	NA	TRBJ2-7	NA
CASSGTGVPNQPQHF	TGTGCCAGTAGCGGGACAGGGGTTCCTAATCAGCCCCAGCATTTT	TRBV19	medium-sized	TRBJ1-5	TRBD1
CASSHTGASGNTIYF	TGTGCCAGCAGCCATACAGGGGCCTCTGGAAACACCATATATTTT	TRBV7-9	few	TRBJ1-3	TRBD1
CASSPWDRVNYGYTF	TGTGCCAGTAGTCCCTGGGACAGAGTTAACTATGGCTACACCTTC	TRBV19	once	TRBJ1-2	TRBD1
CSARAQQVKYEQYF	TGCAGTGCTAGAGCGCAACAGGTGAAGTACGAGCAGTACTTC	TRBV20-1	few	TRBJ2-7	NA
CASSLDSNQPQHF	TGCGCCAGCAGCTTGGACAGCAATCAGCCCCAGCATTTT	TRBV5-1	few	TRBJ1-5	NA
CASSFTTGHEQYF	TGTGCCAGCAGCTTCACCACAGGGCACGAGCAGTACTTC	TRBV11-3	NA	TRBJ2-7	NA
CASRRQGTNYGYTF	TGTGCCAGCAGGCGACAGGGAACTAACTATGGCTACACCTTC	TRBV12-3/TRBV12-4	NA	TRBJ1-2	TRBD1
CATWKSDTQYF	TGTGCCACCTGGAAGTCAGATACGCAGTATTTT	TRBV15	NA	TRBJ2-3	NA
CASSPGEGEAFF	TGTGCCAGCTCACCAGGGGAGGGTGAAGCTTTCTTT	TRBV18	NA	TRBJ1-1	NA